The clone carrying this T cell receptor beta chain was detected ten times or more. Its antigen is currently unknown. This sample was taken from a study of neurological immune-mediated disorders. Trimming took off 1 base at V and 6 bases at J, with 7 bases between the two ends. The CDR3 spans 13 residues. Specified time point: longitudinal time-point 2. The unsorted libraries had their origin in 2 million PBMCs stored at -80 C. Each TCR transcript was tagged with a 10-nucleotide random UMI during 5'RACE. Each CDR3 protein is one row after TCRdb ran MiXCR on the 5' RACE reads. The sample yields some 60,000 distinct CDR3 sequences, less than 10% seen once. Study-level points and caveats: Healthy controls had more TCR clonal expansion than multiple sclerosis, which showed the least, whereas HTLV-1-associated myelopathy showed the most. Private repertoires in all groups were suggested by the finding that expanded clones across subjects shared no CDR3 amino acid sequences.

V is TRBV12-3 or TRBV12-4 and J is TRBJ1-5; D gene unclear. The sample was PBMCs. This TCR was sampled from a man aged 30-40 years in good health. CDR3: CASSLGRTQPQHF. The CDR3, as DNA: TGTGCCAGCAGTTTAGGGCGCACTCAGCCCCAGCATTTT.